This TCR beta chain appears in the sequencing data of a study of CD8 T cell repertoires and HIV-1 epitope variants. The overall study: Control wells had CMV/EBV/flu peptides, negative Ebola AY9, or no peptide. Epitopes were three Gag families plus Nef HW9 and YT9. Cultures ran around ten days, with IL-2, IL-7 and IL-15 added on days 3 and 7. Separate from the cultures, 1M uncultured T cells served as baseline.

Assay: immunoSEQ multiplex PCR; the TCRdb copy retains only in-frame clones and omits some. Here the sample spans roughly 5,000 clones, around two thirds being singletons. Of note for this clone: The antigen is undetermined.

V lost 2 bases to trimming and J lost 6 bases, with 14 bases between them. This CDR3 has 15 amino acids. CDR1 and CDR2 (germline): SGHTA, FQGNSA. The sequence came from a male donor with HIV. Sequenced input: cultured CD8+ T cells derived from PBMCs. The rearrangement uses TRBV7-2 and TRBJ1-5; the D is unclear. The DNA for the CDR3 is TGTGCCAGCAGCTTAACGGTCGCCAAGGGTCAGCCCCAGCATTTT. It is translated as CASSLTVAKGQPQHF.